Presented here are 28 T cell receptor beta chains from one specimen sequenced in a study of cytomegalovirus exposure and HLA in healthy donors. Vbeta (60) and Jbeta (13) primers were used in the PCR. Assay: immunoSEQ multiplex PCR; the TCRdb copy retains only in-frame clones and omits some. The sample shows under 200,000 clones, roughly 80% of them seen only once. What was sequenced was PBMCs. All receptors derive from a woman aged 40-49 years in good health and CMV-seropositive.

The genes are TRBV19 and TRBJ2-5; tentatively, D is TRBD2 (6 bases). This CDR3 is 16 amino acids long. CDR1 and CDR2 (germline): LNHDA, SQIVND (reference sequence). V was cut by 5 bases and J by 2 bases, with 18 bases left in between. CDR3 protein: CASSPRGAGSQETQYF. CDR3 sequence (DNA): TGTGCCAGTAGTCCCCGAGGGGCGGGGAGTCAAGAGACCCAGTACTTC.

The V call is TRBV6-5, the J call TRBJ1-3, with D tentatively TRBD1 (5 bases). The germline V and J ends were trimmed by 2 bases and 2 bases, with 7 bases remaining between them. The V gene's germline CDR1 is MNHEY and CDR2 SVGAGI. The CDR3 totals 14 residues. The CDR3 coding sequence is TGTGCCAGCAGTTACGGGGCGCCTGGAAACACCATATATTTT. It translates to CASSYGAPGNTIYF.

The chain is built from TRBV6-4 and TRBJ2-7; TRBD2 aligns across 11 bases. The germline CDR1 and CDR2 sequences are MRHNA and SNTAGT. V lost 3 bases to trimming and J lost 2 bases; unmatched junction nucleotides: 3. This CDR3 is built from 15 residues. CDR3 sequence: CASSELAGAPYEQYF. CDR3 DNA: TGTGCCAGCAGTGAACTAGCGGGAGCCCCCTACGAGCAGTACTTC.

The chain joins TRBV19 to TRBJ2-1, with D possibly TRBD2 on 6 matching bases. Per the germline V gene, CDR1 is LNHDA and CDR2 is SQIVND (reference sequence). Trimming left V 5 bases short and J 4 bases short, with 15 bases between. This CDR3 region has 15 residues. CDR3 DNA: TGTGCCAGTAGTCAACTAGCTCAACCTTACAATGAGCAGTTCTTC. Encoded protein: CASSQLAQPYNEQFF.

The CDR3 loop reads CASSLNRLGEKLFF. In DNA, the CDR3 is TGTGCCAGTAGCCTTAACAGGCTTGGTGAAAAACTGTTTTTT. The chain recombines TRBV19 with TRBJ1-4, with a tentative D call TRBD1 (5 bases). Trimming pared 6 bases from V and 7 bases from J, leaving 15 bases between. Per germline, CDR1 LNHDA and CDR2 SQIVND (reference sequence). This CDR3 is 14 amino acids long.

V usage is TRBV18 and J usage is TRBJ1-1; the D is unclear. CDR1 is KGHSH and CDR2 is LQKENI in the germline V gene. The V gene lost 2 bases and the J gene lost 0 bases, with 10 bases spanning the gap. The length of the CDR3 is 15 residues. In DNA, the CDR3 is TGTGCCAGCTCACCAAGTAGCGCGGTGAACACTGAAGCTTTCTTT. It yields the protein CASSPSSAVNTEAFF.

This chain joins TRBV6-4 and TRBJ1-1; no reliable D call. Deletions cut 5 bases from V and 1 base from J, with 8 bases between. Germline CDR1 is MRHNA and CDR2 is SNTAGT. This CDR3 has 13 amino acids. The CDR3 bases are TGTGCCAGCAGTACAGAATCGAACACTGAAGCTTTCTTT. Translated: CASSTESNTEAFF.

This clone was recorded only once. The J gene is TRBJ2-1, the V gene TRBV27; no firm D call. Trimming cost V 5 bases and J 5 bases, with 10 bases left between them. Looked up from germline, CDR1 is MNHEY and CDR2 is SMNVEV (reference sequence). The CDR3 extends over 13 amino acids. CDR3 loop: CASSLQADNEQFF. CDR3 sequence (DNA): TGTGCCAGCAGTCTCCAGGCCGACAATGAGCAGTTCTTC.

The chain has TRBV9 and TRBJ2-7, with 7 bases that match TRBD1. The CDR3 has 13 residues. Germline CDR1 reads SGDLS; CDR2 reads YYNGEE. J was trimmed by 4 bases and V by 0 bases; bases with no gene match: 1. The CDR3 loop is CASSVDRGYEQYF. CDR3 coding DNA: TGTGCCAGCAGCGTAGACAGGGGTTACGAGCAGTACTTC.

CDR3 nucleotide sequence: TGTGCCAGCAGTTCCCCTGGGACAGGGGGTGATGGCTACACCTTC. This encodes CASSSPGTGGDGYTF. The chain joins TRBV28 to TRBJ1-2, with 11 bases fitting TRBD1. Germline V gives CDR1 MDHEN, CDR2 SYDVKM. V shed 4 bases, J shed 6 bases, and the junction held 7 bases outside the gene matches. CDR3 length: 15 amino acids.

V and J are TRBV4-2 and TRBJ2-7, with 7 bases aligning to TRBD1. V dropped 4 bases and J dropped 1; count of bases not matched to a gene: 7. The germline V gene has CDR1 LGHNA and CDR2 YNFKEQ. The CDR3 totals 15 residues. DNA of the CDR3: TGTGCCAGCAGCCTAAGACAGGGAGAGTCCTACGAGCAGTACTTC. This sequence encodes CASSLRQGESYEQYF.

The chain employs TRBV7-9 and TRBJ2-5; D uncertain. The CDR3 has 12 amino acids. Trimming shortened V by 4 bases and J by 2 bases, and 5 bases separated the two germline ends. Per the germline V gene, CDR1 is SEHNR and CDR2 is FQNEAQ (reference sequence). CDR3 nucleotides: TGTGCCAGCAGCTCGTTACAAGAGACCCAGTACTTC. Amino acid sequence: CASSSLQETQYF.

The chain is built from TRBV6-5 and TRBJ1-2; 8 bases fit TRBD1. This CDR3 is built from 13 residues. Germline V gives CDR1 MNHEY, CDR2 SVGAGI. After removal of 6 bases from V and 7 bases from J, the junction contained 7 bases not matched to a gene. CDR3 nucleotide sequence: TGTGCCAGCAGACTTTACAGGGGGGGTGGCTACACCTTC. Translating it yields CASRLYRGGGYTF.

The chain couples TRBV15 to TRBJ2-2; D call uncertain. Trimming removed 3 bases from V and 6 bases from J, with 8 bases in between. CDR1 is LNHNV and CDR2 is YYDKDF in the germline V gene (reference sequence). This CDR3 has 13 amino acids. The DNA of the CDR3 is TGTGCCACCAGCAGGGGCCAGTCCGGGGAGCTGTTTTTT. It codes for CATSRGQSGELFF.

The CDR3 DNA follows: TGCAGCGGGATGGACTCTCTTAGGGGAAACACCATATATTTT. Protein product: CSGMDSLRGNTIYF. The chain has TRBV29-1 and TRBJ1-3; D gene unclear. The CDR3 has 14 residues. Trimming cost V 7 bases and J 4 bases, with 17 bases left between them. Germline CDR1 reads SQVTM; CDR2 reads ANQGSEA. The entire variable domain, with the rest obtained from reference TRBV29-1 and TRBJ1-3, is as follows: SAVISQKPSRDICQRGTSLTIQCQVDSQVTMMFWYRQQPGQSLTLIATANQGSEATYESGFVIDKFPISRPNLTFSTLTVSNMSPEDSSIYLCSGMDSLRGNTIYFGEGSWLTVV.

The chain carries TRBV27 and TRBJ2-1; maybe TRBD2 (6 bases). CDR3 length: 14 amino acids. The V gene's germline CDR1 is MNHEY and CDR2 SMNVEV (reference sequence). V was cut by 5 bases and J by 2 bases, with 10 bases left in between. The CDR3 nucleotides are TGTGCCAGCAGTATGGAGGGGACCTACAATGAGCAGTTCTTC. Translating gives CASSMEGTYNEQFF.

This rearrangement joins TRBV18 to TRBJ2-7; 8 bases agree with TRBD2. The ends lost 3 bases at V and 3 bases at J; junction bases unmatched: 10. Germline values: CDR1 KGHSH, CDR2 LQKENI. CDR3 length: 16 residues. The CDR3 protein is CASSPEQAGAHYEQYF. The CDR3 nucleotides read TGTGCCAGCTCACCGGAGCAAGCGGGAGCTCACTACGAGCAGTACTTC.

This rearrangement joins TRBV28 to TRBJ2-1; no clear D gene. V shed 6 bases and J shed 4 bases, with 10 bases lying between them. There are 13 residues in the CDR3. The germline V gene has CDR1 MDHEN and CDR2 SYDVKM. The DNA of the CDR3 is TGTGCCAGCAGCCCAGGCAGTTACAATGAGCAGTTCTTC. It specifies CASSPGSYNEQFF. The full variable domain, rest sourced from reference TRBV28 and TRBJ2-1, is DVKVTQSSRYLVKRTGEKVFLECVQDMDHENMFWYRQDPGLGLRLIYFSYDVKMKEKGDIPEGYSVSREKKERFSLILESASTNQTSMYLCASSPGSYNEQFFGPGTRLTVL.

This clone has only a few counts. V gene TRBV28 combines with J gene TRBJ2-2, with D unresolved. The CDR3 has 15 residues. Trimming left V 6 bases short and J 4 bases short, with 15 bases between. The germline CDR1 and CDR2 sequences are MDHEN and SYDVKM. The CDR3 DNA reads TGTGCCAGCAGCCCCCCGGCAGGTGGCACCGGGGAGCTGTTTTTT. Translated, it gives CASSPPAGGTGELFF.

V gene TRBV10-3 combines with J gene TRBJ2-1, with TRBD2 matching over 7 bases. This CDR3 is built from 13 residues. Losses at the gene ends were 8 bases for V and 7 bases for J; bases not matched to a gene: 8. Germline values: CDR1 ENHRY, CDR2 SYGVKD. The CDR3 DNA sequence: TGTGCCATCCAGCGGGATATGGGGAATGAGCAGTTCTTC. Its protein is CAIQRDMGNEQFF.

This chain links TRBV28 with TRBJ1-2; 7 bases match TRBD1. The CDR3 is 15 residues long. Germline CDR1 reads MDHEN; CDR2 reads SYDVKM. V lost 4 bases and J lost 2; bases outside the gene matches: 7. The CDR3, as DNA: TGTGCCAGCAGTTCAATCGGACAGGCGAACTATGGCTACACCTTC. Its translation: CASSSIGQANYGYTF.

CDR3 sequence: CASSIGGRGAGANVLTF. The CDR3 DNA follows: TGTGCCAGTAGTATTGGAGGCAGGGGGGCTGGGGCCAACGTCCTGACTTTC. V and J are TRBV19 and TRBJ2-6, with D possibly TRBD1 on 7 matching bases. Germline V lookup: CDR1 LNHDA, CDR2 SQIVND (reference sequence). This CDR3 region has 17 residues. V lost 3 bases and J 2 bases, leaving 14 bases between the germline ends. Full variable domain (missing parts from reference TRBV19 and TRBJ2-6): DGGITQSPKYLFRKEGQNVTLSCEQNLNHDAMYWYRQDPGQGLRLIYYSQIVNDFQKGDIAEGYSVSREKKESFPLTVTSAQKNPTAFYLCASSIGGRGAGANVLTFGAGSRLTVL.

The genes are TRBV11-2 and TRBJ1-4; TRBD1 is a possible D gene (5 bases). Trimming cost V 5 bases and J 0 bases, with 13 bases left between them. Looked up from germline, CDR1 is SGHAT and CDR2 is FQNNGV. CDR3 length: 16 residues. In nucleotides, the CDR3 is TGTGCCAGCAGCCCGGGCGGGGGGGCAACTAATGAAAAACTGTTTTTT. Translation gives CASSPGGGATNEKLFF.

This sequence joins TRBV29-1 and TRBJ1-2; D not certain. The CDR3 runs to 11 residues. Germline CDR1 reads SQVTM; CDR2 reads ANQGSEA. Trimming shortened V by 7 bases and J by 1 base, and 7 bases separated the two germline ends. The CDR3 DNA sequence: TGCAGCGCACCAGTTAACTATGGCTACACCTTC. This gives the protein CSAPVNYGYTF.

The chain is built from TRBV5-1 and TRBJ2-3; D is perhaps TRBD1 (6 bases). The V gene's germline CDR1 is SGHRS and CDR2 YFSETQ. Trimming shortened V by 0 bases and J by 0 bases, and 11 bases separated the two germline ends. The CDR3 spans 16 residues. The CDR3 loop is CASSLEGVASTDTQYF. The CDR3 bases are TGCGCCAGCAGCTTGGAGGGGGTGGCTAGCACAGATACGCAGTATTTT.

V gene TRBV27 combines with J gene TRBJ2-1; 11 positions match TRBD2. From germline, CDR1 is MNHEY and CDR2 SMNVEV (reference sequence). The junction had 10 bases not matched to a gene; V was cut back by 6 bases and J by 9 bases. This CDR3 has 15 residues. The CDR3 region is CASRVAGGPRGEQFF. Written as DNA, the CDR3 is TGTGCCAGCAGGGTAGCGGGAGGGCCGAGGGGTGAGCAGTTCTTC.

V is TRBV4-1 and J is TRBJ2-2; D unresolved. The length of the CDR3 is 15 residues. With 0 bases removed from V and 4 bases from J, the gap between germline ends came to 9 bases. In germline, CDR1 is MGHRA, CDR2 YSYEKL. CDR3 protein: CASSQDDFSTGELFF. The CDR3 DNA reads as TGCGCCAGCAGCCAAGATGATTTCAGCACCGGGGAGCTGTTTTTT.

The V call is TRBV9, the J call TRBJ2-7, with D possibly matching TRBD2 (6 bases). The CDR3 consists of 17 residues. From germline, CDR1 is SGDLS and CDR2 YYNGEE. V was shortened by 4 bases and J by 0 bases, with 20 bases between the two germline ends. Here the CDR3 DNA reads TGTGCCAGCAGCCCAAGGGTCGGGGGAGAGGGCTCCTACGAGCAGTACTTC. Its protein is CASSPRVGGEGSYEQYF.